Sequencing of this TCR beta chain was carried out in a study of patients and donors after allogeneic stem cell transplantation. From the RT-PCR reads, TCRdb called clonotypes with MiXCR, one entry per CDR3 protein. The data contain 920,000 or so distinct CDR3 sequences, roughly 18% of them singletons. The CDR3 has 16 amino acids. V lost 5 bases to trimming and J lost 2 bases; unmatched junction nucleotides: 10. CDR1 and CDR2 (germline): KGHDR, SFDVKD. The sequenced sample was blood, either unsorted or a sorted T cell fraction (not recorded which). The TCR comes from a human donor who was either an allogeneic HSCT recipient or a stem cell or donor lymphocyte infusion donor (not recorded which). It is not recorded whose cells these are; they may come from a transplant donor. This chain uses TRBV24-1 with TRBJ1-2, with TRBD1 identical over 7 bases. The CDR3 loop reads CATSGTDRDLNYGYTF. DNA of the CDR3: TGTGCCACCAGTGGAACCGACAGGGATCTCAACTATGGCTACACCTTC.